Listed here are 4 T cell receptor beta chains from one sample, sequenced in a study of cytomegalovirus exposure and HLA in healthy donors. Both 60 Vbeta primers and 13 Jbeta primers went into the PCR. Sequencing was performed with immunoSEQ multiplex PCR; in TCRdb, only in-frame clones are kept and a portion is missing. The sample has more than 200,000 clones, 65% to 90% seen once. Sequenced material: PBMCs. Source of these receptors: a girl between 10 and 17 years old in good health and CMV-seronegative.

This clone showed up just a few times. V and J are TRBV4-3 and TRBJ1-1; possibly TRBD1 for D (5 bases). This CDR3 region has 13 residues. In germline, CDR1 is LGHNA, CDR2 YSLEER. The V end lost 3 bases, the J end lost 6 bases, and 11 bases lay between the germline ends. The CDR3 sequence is CASSQGRDSEAFF. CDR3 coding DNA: TGCGCCAGCAGCCAGGGGAGGGACTCTGAAGCTTTCTTT.

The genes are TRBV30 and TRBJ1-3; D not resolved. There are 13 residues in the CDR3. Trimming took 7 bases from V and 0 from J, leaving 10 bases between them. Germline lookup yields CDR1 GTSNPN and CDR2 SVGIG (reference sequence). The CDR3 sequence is CALAVVSGNTIYF. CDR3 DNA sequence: TGTGCCTTAGCAGTGGTCTCTGGAAACACCATATATTTT. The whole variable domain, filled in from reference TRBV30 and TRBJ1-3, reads SQTIHQWPATLVQPVGSPLSLECTVEGTSNPNLYWYRQAAGRGLQLLFYSVGIGQISSEVPQNLSASRPQDRQFILSSKKLLLSDSGFYLCALAVVSGNTIYFGEGSWLTVV.

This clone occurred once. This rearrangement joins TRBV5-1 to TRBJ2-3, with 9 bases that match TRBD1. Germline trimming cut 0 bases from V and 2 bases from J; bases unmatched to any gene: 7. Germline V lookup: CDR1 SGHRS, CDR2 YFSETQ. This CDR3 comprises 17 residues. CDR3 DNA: TGCGCCAGCAGCTTGGCAGGGGACAGGGTTCTCACAGATACGCAGTATTTT. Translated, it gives CASSLAGDRVLTDTQYF. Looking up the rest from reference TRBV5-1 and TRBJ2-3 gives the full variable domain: KAGVTQTPRYLIKTRGQQVTLSCSPISGHRSVSWYQQTPGQGLQFLFEYFSETQRNKGNFPGRFSGRQFSNSRSEMNVSTLELGDSALYLCASSLAGDRVLTDTQYFGPGTRLTVL.

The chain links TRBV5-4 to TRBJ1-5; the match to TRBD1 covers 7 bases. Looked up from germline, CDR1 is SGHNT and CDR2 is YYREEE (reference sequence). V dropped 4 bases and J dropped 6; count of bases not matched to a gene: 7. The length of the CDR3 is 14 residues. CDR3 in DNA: TGTGCCAGCAGCGTACAGGGGAAGAGTCAGCCCCAGCATTTT. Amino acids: CASSVQGKSQPQHF.